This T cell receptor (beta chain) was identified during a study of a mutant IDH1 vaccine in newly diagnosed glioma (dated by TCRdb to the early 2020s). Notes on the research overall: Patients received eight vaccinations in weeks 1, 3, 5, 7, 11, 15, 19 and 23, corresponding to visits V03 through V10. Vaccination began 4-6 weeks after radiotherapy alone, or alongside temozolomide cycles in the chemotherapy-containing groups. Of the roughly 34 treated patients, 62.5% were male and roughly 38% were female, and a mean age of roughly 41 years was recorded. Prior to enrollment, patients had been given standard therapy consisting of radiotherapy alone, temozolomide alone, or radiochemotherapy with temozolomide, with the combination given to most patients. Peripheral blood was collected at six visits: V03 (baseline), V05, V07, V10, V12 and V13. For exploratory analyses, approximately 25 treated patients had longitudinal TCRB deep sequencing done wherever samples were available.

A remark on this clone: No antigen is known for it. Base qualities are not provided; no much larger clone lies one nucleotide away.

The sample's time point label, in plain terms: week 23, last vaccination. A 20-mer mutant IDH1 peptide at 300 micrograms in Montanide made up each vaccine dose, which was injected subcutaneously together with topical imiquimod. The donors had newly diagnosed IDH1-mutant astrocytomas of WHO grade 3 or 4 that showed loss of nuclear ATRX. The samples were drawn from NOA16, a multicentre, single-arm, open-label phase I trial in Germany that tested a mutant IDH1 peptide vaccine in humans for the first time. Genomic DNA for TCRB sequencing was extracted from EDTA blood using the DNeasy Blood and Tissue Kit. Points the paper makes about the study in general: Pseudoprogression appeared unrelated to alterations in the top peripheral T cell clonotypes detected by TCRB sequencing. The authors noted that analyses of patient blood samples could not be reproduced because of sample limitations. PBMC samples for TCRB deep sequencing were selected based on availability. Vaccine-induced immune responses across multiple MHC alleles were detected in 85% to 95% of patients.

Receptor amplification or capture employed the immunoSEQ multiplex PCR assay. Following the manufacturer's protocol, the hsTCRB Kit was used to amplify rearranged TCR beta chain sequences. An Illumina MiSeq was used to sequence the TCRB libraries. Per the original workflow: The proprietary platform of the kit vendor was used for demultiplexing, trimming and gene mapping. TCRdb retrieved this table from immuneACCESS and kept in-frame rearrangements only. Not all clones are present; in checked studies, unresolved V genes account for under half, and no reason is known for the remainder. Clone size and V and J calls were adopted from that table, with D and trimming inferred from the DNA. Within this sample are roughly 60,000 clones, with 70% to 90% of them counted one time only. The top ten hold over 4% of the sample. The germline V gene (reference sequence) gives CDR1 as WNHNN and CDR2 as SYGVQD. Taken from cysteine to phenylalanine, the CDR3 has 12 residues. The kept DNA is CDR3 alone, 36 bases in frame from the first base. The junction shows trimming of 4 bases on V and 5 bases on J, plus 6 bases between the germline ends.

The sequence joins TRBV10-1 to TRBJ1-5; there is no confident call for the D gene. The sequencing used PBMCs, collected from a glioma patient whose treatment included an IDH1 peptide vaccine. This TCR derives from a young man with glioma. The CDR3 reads CASSATDQPQHF. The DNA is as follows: TGCGCCAGCAGTGCCACGGATCAGCCCCAGCATTTT.